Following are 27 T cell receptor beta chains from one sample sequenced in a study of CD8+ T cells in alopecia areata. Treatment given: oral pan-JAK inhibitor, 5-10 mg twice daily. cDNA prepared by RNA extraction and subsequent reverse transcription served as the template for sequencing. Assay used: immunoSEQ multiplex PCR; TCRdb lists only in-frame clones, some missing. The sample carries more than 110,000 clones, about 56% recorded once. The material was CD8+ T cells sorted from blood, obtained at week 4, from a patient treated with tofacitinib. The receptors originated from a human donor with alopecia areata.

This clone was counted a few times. CDR3 nucleotide sequence: TGTGCCAGCAGGTCAACAGGGAGTGGCACCGGGGAGCTGTTTTTT. Amino acids: CASRSTGSGTGELFF. The chain combines TRBV5-4 with TRBJ2-2; possible D gene TRBD1, 6 bases. Germline V gives CDR1 SGHNT, CDR2 YYREEE (reference sequence). The V end was cut by 5 bases, the J end by 4 bases, with 15 bases between. The length of the CDR3 is 15 residues.

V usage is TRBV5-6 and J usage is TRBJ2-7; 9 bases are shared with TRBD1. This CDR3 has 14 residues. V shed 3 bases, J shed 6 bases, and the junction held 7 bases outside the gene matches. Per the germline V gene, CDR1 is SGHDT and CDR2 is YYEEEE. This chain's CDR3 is CASSSGTGLSEQYF. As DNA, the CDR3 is TGTGCCAGCAGCTCCGGGACAGGGTTAAGCGAGCAGTACTTC. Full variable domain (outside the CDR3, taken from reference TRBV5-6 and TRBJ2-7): DAGVTQSPTHLIKTRGQQVTLRCSPKSGHDTVSWYQQALGQGPQFIFQYYEEEERQRGNFPDRFSGHQFPNYSSELNVNALLLGDSALYLCASSSGTGLSEQYFGPGTRLTVT.

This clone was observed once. Written as DNA, the CDR3 is TGTGCCAGCAGTGAATGGAGGGAGAATCAGCCCCAGCATTTT. Translated, it gives CASSEWRENQPQHF. The chain uses TRBV25-1 and TRBJ1-5; no reliable D call. Germline V gives CDR1 MGHDK, CDR2 SYGVNS. The CDR3 is 14 residues long. V was pared by 1 base and J by 4 bases, with 8 bases between.

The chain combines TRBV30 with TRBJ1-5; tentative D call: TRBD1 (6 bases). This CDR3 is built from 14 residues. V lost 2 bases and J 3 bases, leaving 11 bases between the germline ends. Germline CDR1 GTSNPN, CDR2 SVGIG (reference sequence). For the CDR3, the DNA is TGTGCCTGGAGTATGGACAGTCCCAATCAGCCCCAGCATTTT. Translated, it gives CAWSMDSPNQPQHF.

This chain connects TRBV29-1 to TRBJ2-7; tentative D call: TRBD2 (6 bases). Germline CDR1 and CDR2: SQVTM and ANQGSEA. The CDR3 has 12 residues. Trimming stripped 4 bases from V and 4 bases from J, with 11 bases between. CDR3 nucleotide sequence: TGCAGCGTTGCGGCTAGCGAGTACGAGCAGTACTTC. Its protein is CSVAASEYEQYF.

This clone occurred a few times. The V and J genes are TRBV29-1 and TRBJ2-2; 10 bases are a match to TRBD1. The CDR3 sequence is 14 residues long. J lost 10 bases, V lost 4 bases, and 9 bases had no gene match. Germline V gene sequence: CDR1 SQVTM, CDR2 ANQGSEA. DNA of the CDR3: TGCAGCGTTGCCGGGACAGGGGAGTCAGAGGAGCTGTTTTTT. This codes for CSVAGTGESEELFF.

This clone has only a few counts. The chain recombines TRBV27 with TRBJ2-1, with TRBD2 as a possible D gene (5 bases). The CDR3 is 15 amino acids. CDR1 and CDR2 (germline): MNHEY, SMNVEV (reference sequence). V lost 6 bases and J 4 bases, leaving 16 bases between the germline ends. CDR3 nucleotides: TGTGCCAGCAGCGTTCTGGGCGGACTTTACAATGAGCAGTTCTTC. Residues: CASSVLGGLYNEQFF.

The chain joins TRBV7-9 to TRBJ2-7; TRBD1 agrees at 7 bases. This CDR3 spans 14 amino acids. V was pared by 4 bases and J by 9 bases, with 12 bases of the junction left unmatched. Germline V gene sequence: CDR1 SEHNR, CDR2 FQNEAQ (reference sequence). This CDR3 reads CASSSGTAPLGQYF. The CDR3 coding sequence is TGTGCCAGCAGCTCCGGGACAGCCCCCCTAGGGCAGTACTTC.

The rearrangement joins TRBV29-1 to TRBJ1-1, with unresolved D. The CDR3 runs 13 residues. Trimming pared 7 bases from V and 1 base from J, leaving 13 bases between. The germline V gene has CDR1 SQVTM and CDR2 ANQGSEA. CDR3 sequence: CSGSKGPNTEAFF. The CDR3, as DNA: TGCAGCGGATCCAAGGGTCCGAACACTGAAGCTTTCTTT. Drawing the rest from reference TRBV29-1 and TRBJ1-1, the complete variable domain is SAVISQKPSRDICQRGTSLTIQCQVDSQVTMMFWYRQQPGQSLTLIATANQGSEATYESGFVIDKFPISRPNLTFSTLTVSNMSPEDSSIYLCSGSKGPNTEAFFGQGTRLTVV.

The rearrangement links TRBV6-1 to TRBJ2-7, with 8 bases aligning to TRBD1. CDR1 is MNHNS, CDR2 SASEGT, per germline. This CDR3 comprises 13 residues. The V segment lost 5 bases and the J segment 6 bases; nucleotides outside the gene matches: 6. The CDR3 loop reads CASSFGQGPEQYF. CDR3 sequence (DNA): TGTGCCAGCAGTTTCGGACAGGGACCCGAGCAGTACTTC.

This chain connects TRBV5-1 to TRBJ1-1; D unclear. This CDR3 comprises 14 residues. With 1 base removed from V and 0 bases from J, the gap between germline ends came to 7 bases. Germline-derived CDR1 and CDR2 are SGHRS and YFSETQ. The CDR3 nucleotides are TGCGCCAGCAGCTTGCTATCCATGAACACTGAAGCTTTCTTT. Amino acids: CASSLLSMNTEAFF. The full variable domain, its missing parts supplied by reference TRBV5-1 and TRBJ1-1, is KAGVTQTPRYLIKTRGQQVTLSCSPISGHRSVSWYQQTPGQGLQFLFEYFSETQRNKGNFPGRFSGRQFSNSRSEMNVSTLELGDSALYLCASSLLSMNTEAFFGQGTRLTVV.

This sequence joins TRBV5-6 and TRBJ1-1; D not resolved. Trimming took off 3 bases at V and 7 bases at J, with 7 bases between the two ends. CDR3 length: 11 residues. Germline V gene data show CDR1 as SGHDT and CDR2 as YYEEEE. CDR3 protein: CASSWSDEAFF. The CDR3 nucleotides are TGTGCCAGCAGCTGGAGCGATGAAGCTTTCTTT. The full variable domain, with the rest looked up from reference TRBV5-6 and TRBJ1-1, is DAGVTQSPTHLIKTRGQQVTLRCSPKSGHDTVSWYQQALGQGPQFIFQYYEEEERQRGNFPDRFSGHQFPNYSSELNVNALLLGDSALYLCASSWSDEAFFGQGTRLTVV.

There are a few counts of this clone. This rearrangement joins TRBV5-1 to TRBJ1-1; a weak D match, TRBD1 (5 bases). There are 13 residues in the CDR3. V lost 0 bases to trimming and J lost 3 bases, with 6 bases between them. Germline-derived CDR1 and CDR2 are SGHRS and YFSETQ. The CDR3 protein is CASSLDRYTEAFF. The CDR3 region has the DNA TGCGCCAGCAGCTTGGACAGGTACACTGAAGCTTTCTTT.

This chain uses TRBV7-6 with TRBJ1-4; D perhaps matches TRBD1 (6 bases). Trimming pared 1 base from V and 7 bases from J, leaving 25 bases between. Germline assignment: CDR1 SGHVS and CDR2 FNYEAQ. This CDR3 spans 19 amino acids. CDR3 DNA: TGTGCCAGCAGCTTAGATACTTGGTCAGAACAGGGCGAAGGTGAAAAACTGTTTTTT. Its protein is CASSLDTWSEQGEGEKLFF.

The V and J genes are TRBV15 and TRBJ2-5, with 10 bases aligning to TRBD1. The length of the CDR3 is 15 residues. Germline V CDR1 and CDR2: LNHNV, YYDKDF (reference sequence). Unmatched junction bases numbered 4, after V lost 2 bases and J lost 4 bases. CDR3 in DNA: TGTGCCACCAGCAGACCGGGACAGGGGACAGAGACCCAGTACTTC. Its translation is CATSRPGQGTETQYF.

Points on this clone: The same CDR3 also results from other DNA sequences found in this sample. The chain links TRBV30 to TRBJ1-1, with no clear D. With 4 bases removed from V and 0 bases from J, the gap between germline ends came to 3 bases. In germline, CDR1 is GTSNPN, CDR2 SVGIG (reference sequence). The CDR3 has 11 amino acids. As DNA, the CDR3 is TGTGCCTGGAAGTTGAACACTGAAGCTTTCTTT. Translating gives CAWKLNTEAFF. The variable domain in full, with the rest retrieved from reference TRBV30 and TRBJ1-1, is SQTIHQWPATLVQPVGSPLSLECTVEGTSNPNLYWYRQAAGRGLQLLFYSVGIGQISSEVPQNLSASRPQDRQFILSSKKLLLSDSGFYLCAWKLNTEAFFGQGTRLTVV.

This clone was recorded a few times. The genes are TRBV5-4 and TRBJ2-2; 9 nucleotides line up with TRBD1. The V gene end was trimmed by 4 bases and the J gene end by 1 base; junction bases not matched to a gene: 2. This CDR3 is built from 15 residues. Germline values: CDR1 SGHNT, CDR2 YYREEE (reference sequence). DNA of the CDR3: TGTGCCAGCAGCCGGACAGGGGTGAACACCGGGGAGCTGTTTTTT. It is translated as CASSRTGVNTGELFF.

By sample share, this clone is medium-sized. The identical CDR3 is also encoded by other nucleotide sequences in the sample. CDR3 nucleotides: TGTGCCAGCAGCCCTAGCTCCTACGAGCAGTACTTC. Amino acids: CASSPSSYEQYF. V and J are TRBV7-9 and TRBJ2-7; D unclear. The CDR3 sequence is 12 residues long. Germline CDR1 reads SEHNR; CDR2 reads FQNEAQ (reference sequence). V lost 5 bases and J lost 0, with 5 bases in between.

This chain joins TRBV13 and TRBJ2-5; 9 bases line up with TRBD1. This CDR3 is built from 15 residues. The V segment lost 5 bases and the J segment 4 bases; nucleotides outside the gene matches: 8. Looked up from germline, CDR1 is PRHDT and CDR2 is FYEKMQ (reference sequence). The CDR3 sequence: CASSASGQGGETQYF. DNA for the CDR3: TGTGCCAGCAGCGCCTCGGGACAGGGCGGAGAGACCCAGTACTTC.

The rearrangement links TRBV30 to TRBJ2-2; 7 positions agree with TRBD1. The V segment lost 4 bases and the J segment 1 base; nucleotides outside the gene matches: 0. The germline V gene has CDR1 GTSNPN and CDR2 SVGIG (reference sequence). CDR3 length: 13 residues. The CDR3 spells CAWTGGNTGELFF. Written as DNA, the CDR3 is TGTGCCTGGACAGGGGGGAACACCGGGGAGCTGTTTTTT. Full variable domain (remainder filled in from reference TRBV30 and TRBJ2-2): SQTIHQWPATLVQPVGSPLSLECTVEGTSNPNLYWYRQAAGRGLQLLFYSVGIGQISSEVPQNLSASRPQDRQFILSSKKLLLSDSGFYLCAWTGGNTGELFFGEGSRLTVL.

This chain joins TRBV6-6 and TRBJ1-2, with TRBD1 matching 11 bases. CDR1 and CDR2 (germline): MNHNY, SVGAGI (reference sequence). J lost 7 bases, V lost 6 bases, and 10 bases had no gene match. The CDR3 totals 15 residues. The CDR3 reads CASRGGTGGSGGYTF. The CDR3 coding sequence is TGTGCCAGCAGGGGAGGGACAGGGGGGAGCGGTGGCTACACCTTC.

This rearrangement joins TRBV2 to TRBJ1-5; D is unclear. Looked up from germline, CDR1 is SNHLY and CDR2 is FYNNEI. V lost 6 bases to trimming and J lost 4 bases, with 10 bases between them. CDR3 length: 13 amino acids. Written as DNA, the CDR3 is TGTGCCAGCAGAAGGGAGTCGAATCAGCCCCAGCATTTT. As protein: CASRRESNQPQHF.

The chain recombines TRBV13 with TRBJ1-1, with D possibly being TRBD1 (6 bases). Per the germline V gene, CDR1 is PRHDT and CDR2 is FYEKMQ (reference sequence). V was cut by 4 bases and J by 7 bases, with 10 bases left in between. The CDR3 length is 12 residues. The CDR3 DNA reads TGTGCCAGCAGCTCTGGACAGATTGAAGCTTTCTTT. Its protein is CASSSGQIEAFF.

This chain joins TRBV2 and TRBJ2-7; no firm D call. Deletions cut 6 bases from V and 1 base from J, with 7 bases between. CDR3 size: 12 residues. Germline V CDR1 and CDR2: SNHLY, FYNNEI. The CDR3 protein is CASRGGSYEQYF. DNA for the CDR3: TGTGCCAGCAGGGGCGGATCCTACGAGCAGTACTTC.

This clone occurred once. The CDR3 reads CSVTRASSYNEQFF. In DNA, the CDR3 is TGCAGCGTTACCAGGGCCAGCTCCTACAATGAGCAGTTCTTC. This rearrangement joins TRBV29-1 to TRBJ2-1; tentative D call: TRBD1 (5 bases). This CDR3 spans 14 amino acids. V lost 5 bases to trimming and J lost 0 bases, with 11 bases between them. Germline V lookup: CDR1 SQVTM, CDR2 ANQGSEA.

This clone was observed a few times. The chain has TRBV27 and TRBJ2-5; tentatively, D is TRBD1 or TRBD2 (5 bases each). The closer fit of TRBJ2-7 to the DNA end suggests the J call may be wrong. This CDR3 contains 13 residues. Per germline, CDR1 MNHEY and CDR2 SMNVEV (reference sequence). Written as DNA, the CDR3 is TGTGCCAGCAGCCGGGACCAGTCCTACGAGCAGTACTTC. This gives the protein CASSRDQSYEQYF.

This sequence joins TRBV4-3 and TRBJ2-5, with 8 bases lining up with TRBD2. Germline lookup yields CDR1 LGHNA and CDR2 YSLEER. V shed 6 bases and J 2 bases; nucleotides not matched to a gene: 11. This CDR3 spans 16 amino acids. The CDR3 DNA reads TGCGCCAGCAGTCTTCAATCGGGGGGGCGTCAAGAGACCCAGTACTTC. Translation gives CASSLQSGGRQETQYF.